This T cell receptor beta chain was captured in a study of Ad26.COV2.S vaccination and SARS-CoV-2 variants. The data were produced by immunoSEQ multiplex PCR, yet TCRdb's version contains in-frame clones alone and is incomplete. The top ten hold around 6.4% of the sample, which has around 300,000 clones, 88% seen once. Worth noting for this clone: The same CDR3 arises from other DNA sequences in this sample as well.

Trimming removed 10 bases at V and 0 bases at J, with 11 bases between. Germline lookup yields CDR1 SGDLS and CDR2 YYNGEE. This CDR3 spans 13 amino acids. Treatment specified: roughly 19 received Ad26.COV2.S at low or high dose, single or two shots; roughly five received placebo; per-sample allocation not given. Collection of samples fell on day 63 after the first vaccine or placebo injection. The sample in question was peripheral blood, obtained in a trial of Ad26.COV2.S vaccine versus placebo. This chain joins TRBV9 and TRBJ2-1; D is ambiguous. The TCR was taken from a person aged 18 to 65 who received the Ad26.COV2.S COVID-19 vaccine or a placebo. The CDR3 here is CASSLSSYNEQFF. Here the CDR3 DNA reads TGTGCCTCAAGCTTGAGCTCCTACAATGAGCAGTTCTTC.